Following are 2 T cell receptor beta chains from one sample sequenced in a study of blood T cell repertoires in COVID-19. Method: immunoSEQ multiplex PCR; TCRdb's copy keeps in-frame clones and lacks some. This table holds 380,000 or so clones, about 90% found once. Sequences were obtained from peripheral blood. The receptors come from a man aged 40-55 years with acute or convalescent COVID-19.

The chain recombines TRBV4-2 with TRBJ1-1; possible D gene TRBD1, 6 bases. The CDR3 covers 18 residues. Trimming shortened V by 0 bases and J by 3 bases, and 20 bases separated the two germline ends. Germline CDR1 reads LGHNA; CDR2 reads YNFKEQ. CDR3 protein: CASSQEQGRQYGDTEAFF. Here the CDR3 DNA reads TGTGCCAGCAGCCAAGAACAGGGACGGCAGTATGGGGACACTGAAGCTTTCTTT.

The genes are TRBV27 and TRBJ2-7; 12 bases match TRBD2. The CDR3 spans 16 residues. Unmatched junction bases numbered 4, after V lost 2 bases and J lost 2 bases. CDR1 is MNHEY, CDR2 SMNVEV, per germline (reference sequence). In DNA form, the CDR3 reads TGTGCCAGCAGTTTAACGGGACTAGCGGGTACCTACGAGCAGTACTTC. Protein product: CASSLTGLAGTYEQYF.